Listed here are 20 T cell receptor beta chains from one sample, sequenced in a study of CD8 T cells in ankylosing spondylitis. In TCRdb, the 5' RACE reads were re-called with MiXCR into one record per CDR3 protein. Among about 35,000 distinct CDR3 sequences listed, about 9.4% were seen once. Sequencing used blood, either unsorted or a sorted T cell fraction (not recorded which). The receptors derive from a male donor with ankylosing spondylitis or in good health (not recorded which).

V usage is TRBV20-1 and J usage is TRBJ2-2; 9 positions match TRBD2. Trimming removed 0 bases from V and 2 bases from J; junction bases left unmatched: 1. The germline V gene encodes CDR1 DFQATT and CDR2 SNEGSKA (reference sequence). This CDR3 comprises 15 residues. The CDR3 DNA follows: TGCAGTGCTAGAGAACTAGCGGGTAACACCGGGGAGCTGTTTTTT. It codes for CSARELAGNTGELFF.

This chain connects TRBV5-1 to TRBJ1-1; D gene ambiguous. CDR3 length: 13 amino acids. Germline-derived CDR1 and CDR2 are SGHRS and YFSETQ. The ends were cut back, 0 bases at V and 3 bases at J, with 6 bases in the middle. This CDR3 reads CASSLGRYTEAFF. CDR3 nucleotides: TGCGCCAGCAGCTTGGGCAGATACACTGAAGCTTTCTTT. Variable domain in full (rest from reference TRBV5-1 and TRBJ1-1): KAGVTQTPRYLIKTRGQQVTLSCSPISGHRSVSWYQQTPGQGLQFLFEYFSETQRNKGNFPGRFSGRQFSNSRSEMNVSTLELGDSALYLCASSLGRYTEAFFGQGTRLTVV.

This clonotype was picked up many times. The chain joins TRBV7-8 to TRBJ2-6, with 7 positions matching TRBD1. CDR1 is SGHVS and CDR2 is FQNEAQ in the germline V gene. J gave up 2 bases and V 1 base, and 2 bases lay outside the gene matches. There are 16 residues in the CDR3. The CDR3 sequence is CASSLGQGAGANVLTF. CDR3 in DNA: TGTGCCAGCAGCTTAGGACAGGGTGCTGGGGCCAACGTCCTGACTTTC.

At least ten counts were recorded for this clonotype. This chain joins TRBV20-1 and TRBJ2-5; D gene ambiguous. Trimming took 0 bases from V and 5 from J, leaving 7 bases between them. This CDR3 spans 12 amino acids. Germline values: CDR1 DFQATT, CDR2 SNEGSKA (reference sequence). The CDR3 loop is CSARDLAETQYF. The CDR3, as DNA: TGCAGTGCTAGAGATCTCGCGGAGACCCAGTACTTC.

This clonotype came up many times. V gene TRBV12-3 or TRBV12-4 combines with J gene TRBJ2-3, with D maybe TRBD1 (6 bases). The V gene lost 7 bases and the J gene lost 1 base, with 15 bases spanning the gap. The CDR3 sequence is 15 residues long. CDR3 loop: CASKHQGLGTDTQYF. CDR3 nucleotides: TGTGCCAGCAAACACCAGGGGCTGGGCACAGATACGCAGTATTTT.

This clonotype is categorized as medium-sized (0.01 to 0.1%). V and J are TRBV29-1 and TRBJ2-3; D gene ambiguous. Germline values: CDR1 SQVTM, CDR2 ANQGSEA. This CDR3 has 14 residues. Trimming removed 4 bases from V and 0 bases from J, with 11 bases in between. This CDR3 is CSVVPYLSTDTQYF. CDR3 DNA sequence: TGCAGCGTTGTCCCATACCTTAGCACAGATACGCAGTATTTT.

This clonotype was seen at least ten times. The chain couples TRBV18 to TRBJ2-1; D unclear. V lost 6 bases, J lost 6 bases, and 9 bases lay in between. This CDR3 contains 12 residues. The germline gives CDR1 KGHSH, CDR2 LQKENI. In nucleotides, the CDR3 is TGTGCCAGCTCGCCTCGATCCAATGAGCAGTTCTTC. Its protein product is CASSPRSNEQFF.

This clonotype occurred many times. The chain uses TRBV20-1 and TRBJ1-4; no definite D call. The length of the CDR3 is 15 residues. Germline V gives CDR1 DFQATT, CDR2 SNEGSKA (reference sequence). V was cut by 5 bases and J by 0 bases, with 13 bases left in between. The CDR3: CSARSGLSTNEKLFF. The DNA for the CDR3 is TGCAGTGCTCGCTCAGGACTCTCAACTAATGAAAAACTGTTTTTT.

The V and J genes are TRBV6-1 and TRBJ2-2; D gene ambiguous. This CDR3 comprises 15 residues. The V and J ends lost 6 bases and 6 bases respectively, with 17 bases between them. Germline loops: CDR1 MNHNS, CDR2 SASEGT. This CDR3 reads CASRRNSLISGELFF. Here the CDR3 DNA reads TGTGCCAGCAGGAGGAATAGTTTGATATCCGGGGAGCTGTTTTTT.

This clonotype was detected many times. The chain carries TRBV20-1 and TRBJ2-1; D gene uncertain. V dropped 1 base and J dropped 6 bases, with 7 bases sitting between them. This CDR3 spans 12 amino acids. Germline CDR1 reads DFQATT; CDR2 reads SNEGSKA (reference sequence). The CDR3 DNA sequence: TGCAGTGCTAGAGGAGCCGGCAATGAGCAGTTCTTC. Its translation: CSARGAGNEQFF.

Remarks on this clonotype: A much larger clone lies one base from this, so it may be a read error. This chain joins TRBV19 and TRBJ2-3; D perhaps matches TRBD2 (5 bases). CDR3 length: 15 residues. CDR1 and CDR2 (germline): LNHDA, SQIVND (reference sequence). The CDR3 is CACSGSQRSTDTQYF. Written as DNA, the CDR3 is TGTGCCTGTAGTGGCTCCCAGCGGAGCACAGATACGCAGTATTTT.

This clonotype is judged medium-sized. The rearrangement uses TRBV29-1 and TRBJ1-2; D call uncertain. With 3 bases removed from V and 1 base from J, the gap between germline ends came to 12 bases. Germline V gene sequence: CDR1 SQVTM, CDR2 ANQGSEA. This CDR3 region has 14 residues. Written as DNA, the CDR3 is TGCAGCGTTGAGTGGTGGACGGGTAACTATGGCTACACCTTC. It encodes CSVEWWTGNYGYTF. The full variable domain, in which reference TRBV29-1 and TRBJ1-2 provide the parts outside the CDR3, is SAVISQKPSRDICQRGTSLTIQCQVDSQVTMMFWYRQQPGQSLTLIATANQGSEATYESGFVIDKFPISRPNLTFSTLTVSNMSPEDSSIYLCSVEWWTGNYGYTFGSGTRLTVV.

This chain links TRBV11-2 with TRBJ2-5; 8 bases line up with TRBD1. V lost 5 bases and J lost 5; bases outside the gene matches: 13. CDR1 is SGHAT, CDR2 FQNNGV, per germline. The CDR3 runs to 16 residues. DNA for the CDR3: TGTGCCAGCAGCACTCCGGGACAGGTCCCGTCGGAGACCCAGTACTTC. It translates to CASSTPGQVPSETQYF.

The table lists this clonotype with many counts. The CDR3 region is CASSLTGSGETQYF. The CDR3, as DNA: TGCGCCAGCAGCCTGACAGGTTCGGGAGAGACCCAGTACTTC. The chain employs TRBV4-3 and TRBJ2-5, with D possibly matching TRBD1 (6 bases). CDR3 size: 14 residues. Germline lookup yields CDR1 LGHNA and CDR2 YSLEER. V was clipped by 4 bases and J by 4 bases, with 13 bases between them.

In its sample, this clonotype was seen many times. CDR3 nucleotides: TGTGCCAGCAGTGAGGAGTCCTACCAAGAGACCCAGTACTTC. Its translation is CASSEESYQETQYF. The V gene is TRBV2, the J gene TRBJ2-5; D is uncertain. This CDR3 region has 14 residues. The ends were cut back, 3 bases at V and 0 bases at J, with 8 bases in the middle. Germline V gene sequence: CDR1 SNHLY, CDR2 FYNNEI.

This clonotype was detected ten times or more. DNA for the CDR3: TGCGCCAGCAGCCTCTCGGGGGAAGAGACCCAGTACTTC. Protein: CASSLSGEETQYF. The chain is built from TRBV5-1 and TRBJ2-5; a weak D match, TRBD2 (6 bases). CDR1 and CDR2 from the germline V gene are SGHRS and YFSETQ. The CDR3 runs 13 residues. With 4 bases removed from V and 3 bases from J, the gap between germline ends came to 10 bases.

The V gene is TRBV7-2, the J gene TRBJ2-2; D unclear. Trimming took off 5 bases at V and 0 bases at J, with 10 bases between the two ends. In germline, CDR1 is SGHTA, CDR2 FQGNSA. The CDR3 consists of 15 residues. The CDR3 reads CASSQMSTNTGELFF. In nucleotides, the CDR3 is TGTGCCAGCAGCCAGATGTCCACGAACACCGGGGAGCTGTTTTTT.

This clonotype was observed at least ten times. The chain links TRBV20-1 to TRBJ2-7; D call uncertain. This CDR3 has 14 amino acids. Germline assignment: CDR1 DFQATT and CDR2 SNEGSKA (reference sequence). V lost 0 bases, J lost 4 bases, and 13 bases lay in between. CDR3 residues: CSARDLLYEYEQYF. The CDR3 nucleotides are TGCAGTGCTAGAGATCTTTTGTACGAGTACGAGCAGTACTTC.

The chain combines TRBV29-1 with TRBJ2-6; D is unclear. The CDR3 runs 14 residues. The germline V gene has CDR1 SQVTM and CDR2 ANQGSEA. Trimming took 2 bases from V and 4 from J, leaving 9 bases between them. The CDR3 region is CSVETATGANVLTF. The CDR3 DNA follows: TGCAGCGTTGAAACGGCGACGGGGGCCAACGTCCTGACTTTC.

This clonotype appeared many times. The chain joins TRBV7-2 to TRBJ2-3, with 9 bases matching TRBD2. This CDR3 is 15 amino acids long. V dropped 2 bases and J dropped 5; count of bases not matched to a gene: 5. Per germline, CDR1 SGHTA and CDR2 FQGNSA. CDR3 residues: CASSLFAGGEDTQYF. In nucleotides, the CDR3 is TGTGCCAGCAGCTTATTTGCGGGAGGGGAAGATACGCAGTATTTT.